The 31 T cell receptor beta chains below come from one sample, sequenced in a study of blood T cells in healthy people across ages. Sample-barcoded 5' priming and a J-beta primer mix drove a second PCR of about 6 to 12 cycles. TCRdb passed the 5' RACE reads through MiXCR, listing each CDR3 protein once. Of 600,000 or so distinct CDR3 sequences detected, 47% appear once; the ten largest clones hold around 23%. The sequencing sample was made of blood. The receptors were gathered from an older man in good health.

This clonotype was observed a handful of times. The chain recombines TRBV5-1 with TRBJ1-1; tentative D call: TRBD1 (5 bases). The CDR3 has 13 amino acids. V dropped 0 bases and J dropped 5 bases, with 8 bases sitting between them. Germline CDR1 and CDR2: SGHRS and YFSETQ. The CDR3 DNA reads as TGCGCCAGCAGCTTGGCAGGGTGGACTGAAGCTTTCTTT. It is translated as CASSLAGWTEAFF.

This clonotype showed up just a few times. The chain combines TRBV7-9 with TRBJ2-3; 9 bases are shared with TRBD2. CDR3 size: 14 residues. CDR1 and CDR2 (germline): SEHNR, FQNEAQ (reference sequence). V was clipped by 8 bases and J by 4 bases; unmatched bases: 7. The CDR3 DNA follows: TGTGCCAGCGAACCGACTAGCGGATCAGATACGCAGTATTTT. Amino acids: CASEPTSGSDTQYF.

This clonotype was observed once. The gene calls are TRBV29-1 and TRBJ1-5; D call uncertain. Trimming cost V 4 bases and J 14 bases, with 18 bases left between them. The CDR3 extends over 12 amino acids. CDR1 SQVTM and CDR2 ANQGSEA come from the germline V gene. The CDR3 bases are TGCAGCGTTGGATATAGCAATCAACCCAAGCATTTT. Translation: CSVGYSNQPKHF.

CDR3 bases: TGTGCCAGCAGCCAAGTAACTCTTCATGAGCAGTTCTTC. Translating it yields CASSQVTLHEQFF. This rearrangement joins TRBV3-1 to TRBJ2-1, with no clear D. Trimming cost V 1 base and J 8 bases, with 9 bases left between them. The CDR3 sequence is 13 residues long. From germline, CDR1 is LGHDT and CDR2 YNNKEL (reference sequence).

The rearrangement joins TRBV2 to TRBJ2-3, with 10 bases fitting TRBD2. Germline loops: CDR1 SNHLY, CDR2 FYNNEI. J gave up 7 bases and V 6 bases, and 4 bases lay outside the gene matches. The CDR3 has 13 residues. Written as DNA, the CDR3 is TGTGCCAGCAGGGGGACTAGCGCATATACGCAGTATTTT. As protein: CASRGTSAYTQYF.

Notes on this clonotype: A much larger clone differs from this one at a single base, so this may be a read error. The genes are TRBV7-9 and TRBJ2-5, with D maybe TRBD2 (6 bases). Trimming took 5 bases from V and 11 from J, leaving 24 bases between them. Germline-derived CDR1 and CDR2 are SEHNR and FQNEAQ (reference sequence). This CDR3 comprises 15 residues. CDR3 in amino acids: CASSTWAGGEGGQYF. Here the CDR3 DNA reads TGTGCCAGCAGCACTTGGGCAGGAGGGGAAGGCGGGCAGTACTTC.

With respect to this clonotype: At one end the junction does not follow the germline gene, possibly because of a read error. The chain employs TRBV5-1 and TRBJ2-1, with 7 bases lining up with TRBD2. Germline assignment: CDR1 SGHRS and CDR2 YFSETQ. This CDR3 contains 16 residues. For the CDR3, the DNA is TGCGTCAGCAGCTTGGTCAGCGGACTAGGGAGGAATGAGCAGTTCTTC. Protein sequence: CVSSLVSGLGRNEQFF.

This chain connects TRBV29-1 to TRBJ1-1; D is ambiguous. The ends were cut back, 4 bases at V and 0 bases at J, with 12 bases in the middle. The CDR3 is 14 amino acids. Germline CDR1 SQVTM, CDR2 ANQGSEA. The CDR3 bases are TGCAGCGTTGGTTTGGAGAATATGAACACTGAAGCTTTCTTT. Its protein product is CSVGLENMNTEAFF.

The chain joins TRBV20-1 to TRBJ2-1; 7 nucleotides line up with TRBD2. CDR3 length: 19 amino acids. Trimming cost V 3 bases and J 0 bases; bases outside gene matches: 17. Germline V gene data show CDR1 as DFQATT and CDR2 as SNEGSKA (reference sequence). The CDR3 protein is CSASGSGTKIPSSYNEQFF. CDR3 bases: TGCAGTGCTAGTGGGAGCGGGACTAAAATTCCGAGCTCCTACAATGAGCAGTTCTTC.

This clonotype was counted ten times or more. The chain links TRBV6-6 to TRBJ2-7; D may be TRBD2 (7 bases). The CDR3 has 15 residues. Germline loops: CDR1 MNHNY, CDR2 SVGAGI (reference sequence). Trimming pared 4 bases from V and 2 bases from J, leaving 15 bases between. The CDR3 DNA is TGTGCCAGCAGTTTGGGGGGGGCCCGTACCTACGAGCAGTACTTC. Translated, it gives CASSLGGARTYEQYF.

A word on this clonotype: A much larger clone differs by one base, so this may be a read error. The gene calls are TRBV28 and TRBJ2-7; D uncertain. This CDR3 contains 11 residues. With 10 bases removed from V and 1 base from J, the gap between germline ends came to 8 bases. The germline V gene has CDR1 MDHEN and CDR2 SYDVKM. The CDR3 region has the DNA TGTGCCAACAGACGGTCCTACGAGCAGTACTTC. As protein: CANRRSYEQYF.

This clonotype has a handful of counts. The chain is built from TRBV7-2 and TRBJ1-1; possibly TRBD1 for D (5 bases). In germline, CDR1 is SGHTA, CDR2 FQGNSA. The CDR3 loop spans 15 amino acids. The V and J ends lost 5 bases and 1 base respectively, with 14 bases between them. The CDR3 loop is CASSPPRQPNTEAFF. The DNA for the CDR3 is TGTGCCAGCAGCCCCCCAAGACAGCCGAACACTGAAGCTTTCTTT.

V usage is TRBV28 and J usage is TRBJ2-7, with 9 nucleotides matching TRBD1. In germline, CDR1 is MDHEN, CDR2 SYDVKM. Trimming cost V 5 bases and J 2 bases; bases outside gene matches: 13. The CDR3 has 17 residues. The CDR3 here is CASSPVLGQGHTYEQYF. DNA of the CDR3: TGTGCCAGCAGTCCGGTCCTGGGACAGGGTCACACCTACGAGCAGTACTTC.

This clonotype has only a few counts. The chain joins TRBV6-5 to TRBJ2-2, with 11 bases matching TRBD1. Germline CDR1 is MNHEY and CDR2 is SVGAGI. The CDR3 length is 15 residues. J was trimmed by 4 bases and V by 6 bases; bases with no gene match: 4. The CDR3 region is CASSTGTGGTGELFF. In DNA form, the CDR3 reads TGTGCCAGCAGCACCGGGACAGGGGGCACCGGGGAGCTGTTTTTT.

The chain links TRBV5-1 to TRBJ1-2; D ambiguous. Germline CDR1 SGHRS, CDR2 YFSETQ. V was cut by 0 bases and J by 5 bases, with 11 bases left in between. The CDR3 runs to 14 residues. The CDR3 sequence: CASSLAEGGYGYTF. The CDR3 nucleotides read TGCGCCAGCAGCTTGGCAGAGGGTGGATATGGCTACACCTTC.

This clonotype was recorded a few times. In nucleotides, the CDR3 is TGCGCCAGCAGGGGGACAGGGTTTACGGATACGCAGTATTTT. This gives the protein CASRGTGFTDTQYF. The J gene is TRBJ2-3, the V gene TRBV5-1; TRBD1 aligns across 9 bases. Losses at the gene ends were 5 bases for V and 6 bases for J; bases not matched to a gene: 7. There are 14 residues in the CDR3. Germline assignment: CDR1 SGHRS and CDR2 YFSETQ.

This chain joins TRBV20-1 and TRBJ2-4; D is unresolved. CDR1 DFQATT and CDR2 SNEGSKA come from the germline V gene (reference sequence). This CDR3 has 13 amino acids. The germline V and J ends were trimmed by 1 base and 1 base, with 5 bases remaining between them. The CDR3 loop reads CSARGPAKNIQYF. CDR3 bases: TGCAGTGCTAGAGGTCCGGCCAAAAACATTCAGTACTTC.

This clonotype was seen more than once but under ten times. J is TRBJ2-3 and V is TRBV15; D gene unclear. Germline loops: CDR1 LNHNV, CDR2 YYDKDF (reference sequence). The CDR3 runs to 14 residues. Between the trimmed V and J ends, which lost 0 bases and 6 bases, there was a span of 10 bases. In DNA, the CDR3 is TGTGCCACCAGCAGAGATCCCACGCTTGATACGCAGTATTTT. Its protein product is CATSRDPTLDTQYF.

This clonotype showed up just once. The chain combines TRBV29-1 with TRBJ2-7; 7 bases are a match to TRBD2. The CDR3 sequence is 14 residues long. Germline assignment: CDR1 SQVTM and CDR2 ANQGSEA. After removal of 4 bases from V and 1 base from J, the junction contained 7 bases not matched to a gene. CDR3 sequence reads: CSVVGLADSYEQYF. CDR3 coding DNA: TGCAGCGTTGTCGGGCTAGCGGATTCCTACGAGCAGTACTTC.

This chain connects TRBV4-2 to TRBJ1-2, with D tentatively TRBD1 (5 bases). Trimming removed 0 bases from V and 5 bases from J, with 22 bases in between. Germline V CDR1 and CDR2: LGHNA, YNFKEQ. CDR3 length: 18 amino acids. The CDR3 is CASSQDLRVGVSGYGYTF. DNA of the CDR3: TGTGCCAGCAGCCAAGACCTCAGGGTAGGGGTATCTGGGTATGGCTACACCTTC.

This clonotype was detected only a few times. This chain joins TRBV4-2 and TRBJ2-6; 10 bases are shared with TRBD2. The germline V gene has CDR1 LGHNA and CDR2 YNFKEQ. This CDR3 contains 18 residues. The ends lost 2 bases at V and 3 bases at J; junction bases unmatched: 7. The CDR3 DNA follows: TGTGCCAGCAGCCAACTTGCTAGCGGGAGAGGTGGGGCCAACGTCCTGACTTTC. Encoded protein: CASSQLASGRGGANVLTF.

This clonotype was observed many times. The chain recombines TRBV20-1 with TRBJ2-3; weak D call: TRBD2 (6 bases). The CDR3 extends over 15 amino acids. Between the trimmed V and J ends, which lost 0 bases and 4 bases, there was a span of 14 bases. CDR1 and CDR2 from the germline V gene are DFQATT and SNEGSKA (reference sequence). CDR3 DNA: TGCAGTGCTAGAGAGGAGGGGAAAGGGTCAGATACGCAGTATTTT. It yields the protein CSAREEGKGSDTQYF.

This chain joins TRBV9 and TRBJ2-1; 9 bases align to TRBD2. The CDR3 consists of 16 residues. Germline assignment: CDR1 SGDLS and CDR2 YYNGEE. V shed 4 bases, J shed 3 bases, and the junction held 8 bases outside the gene matches. The CDR3 region is CASSPTSGGFYNEQFF. CDR3 coding DNA: TGTGCCAGCAGCCCCACCAGCGGGGGGTTCTACAATGAGCAGTTCTTC.

The gene calls are TRBV27 and TRBJ2-7, with TRBD1 matching over 7 bases. V was clipped by 5 bases and J by 2 bases; unmatched bases: 9. Germline loops: CDR1 MNHEY, CDR2 SMNVEV (reference sequence). The CDR3 has 15 residues. The CDR3 coding sequence is TGTGCCAGCAGTGTAGACAGGGTTACTACCTACGAGCAGTACTTC. Protein product: CASSVDRVTTYEQYF.

V gene TRBV10-3 combines with J gene TRBJ2-3; 7 bases map to TRBD1. CDR1 and CDR2 (germline): ENHRY, SYGVKD. Germline trimming cut 6 bases from V and 5 bases from J; bases unmatched to any gene: 5. The CDR3 consists of 13 residues. The CDR3 reads CAIRPRQGDTQYF. The CDR3 region has the DNA TGTGCCATCAGGCCCCGACAGGGAGATACGCAGTATTTT.

The rearrangement uses TRBV29-1 and TRBJ2-3, with 8 bases lining up with TRBD1. The junction had 11 bases not matched to a gene; V was cut back by 7 bases and J by 5 bases. The CDR3 consists of 14 residues. Germline values: CDR1 SQVTM, CDR2 ANQGSEA. The CDR3 DNA sequence: TGCAGCGGGATGAGACAGGGGTTTGGAGATACGCAGTATTTT. Translated, it gives CSGMRQGFGDTQYF.

This clonotype was seen more than once but under ten times. The rearrangement joins TRBV15 to TRBJ2-5; D is ambiguous. The CDR3 sequence is 14 residues long. Per germline, CDR1 LNHNV and CDR2 YYDKDF (reference sequence). The V gene lost 0 bases and the J gene lost 1 base, with 6 bases spanning the gap. The CDR3 DNA is TGTGCCACCAGCAGAGACCGACTCCAAGAGACCCAGTACTTC. It encodes CATSRDRLQETQYF.

This clonotype was picked up one time. The chain employs TRBV10-3 and TRBJ2-3; TRBD2 might be the D (6 bases). This CDR3 is 13 amino acids long. V dropped 4 bases and J dropped 3 bases, with 8 bases sitting between them. Germline CDR1 is ENHRY and CDR2 is SYGVKD. This CDR3 reads CAISGGGTDTQYF. The CDR3 DNA follows: TGTGCCATCAGTGGTGGGGGGACAGATACGCAGTATTTT.

The CDR3 loop is CASSLVGSHNTGELFF. CDR3 sequence (DNA): TGTGCCAGCAGTTTAGTGGGCTCCCACAACACCGGGGAGCTGTTTTTT. The J gene is TRBJ2-2, the V gene TRBV27; no firm D call. V was clipped by 2 bases and J by 2 bases, with 12 bases between them. This CDR3 has 16 amino acids. Germline CDR1 reads MNHEY; CDR2 reads SMNVEV (reference sequence).

The V and J genes are TRBV6-6 and TRBJ1-6; D gene uncertain. The CDR3 consists of 15 residues. CDR1 is MNHNY and CDR2 is SVGAGI in the germline V gene (reference sequence). Trimming shortened V by 2 bases and J by 11 bases, and 16 bases separated the two germline ends. CDR3 nucleotides: TGTGCCAGCAGTTACGACGGGTCCCTTAGGACACCCCTCCACTTT. As protein: CASSYDGSLRTPLHF.

In its sample, this clonotype was seen many times. The rearrangement links TRBV6-5 to TRBJ2-2; D not certain. This CDR3 region has 13 residues. CDR1 and CDR2 from the germline V gene are MNHEY and SVGAGI. Trimming stripped 7 bases from V and 1 base from J, with 7 bases between. Written as DNA, the CDR3 is TGTGCCAGCAAACCCAAGAACACCGGGGAGCTGTTTTTT. Amino acid sequence: CASKPKNTGELFF.